The TCR beta chain described here comes from a study of blood T cells in healthy people across ages. Study-level results: Calculation of diversity from one million T cells yielded estimates considered to be underestimates. Greater diversity and more naive CD4+ cells were seen in long-lived donors than in aged donors.

Through a sample-barcoded 5' primer and a J-beta primer mix, a second PCR was run for roughly 6 to 11 cycles. TCRdb ran MiXCR on the 5' RACE reads and lists one entry per CDR3 protein. Here the sample spans about 1.6 million distinct CDR3 sequences, around 36% being singletons. The CDR3 loop spans 15 amino acids. Germline CDR1 is SGHVS and CDR2 is FQNEAQ. The table lists this clonotype with many counts. No antigen is known for it. The junction and the germline gene differ at one end; a read error may be behind it. About 10 milliliters of peripheral blood were drawn from each donor into EDTA-treated tubes.

This chain joins TRBV7-8 and TRBJ2-1; TRBD2 matches at 8 bases. This sequence was found in a woman in her twenties or thirties in good health. The sample taken for sequencing was blood. CDR3 residues: CASSLGGLGYNEQFF. CDR3 coding DNA: TGCGCCAGCAGCTTGGGGGGACTAGGATACAATGAGCAGTTCTTC. Looking up the rest from reference TRBV7-8 and TRBJ2-1 gives the full variable domain: GAGVSQSPRYKVAKRGQDVALRCDPISGHVSLFWYQQALGQGPEFLTYFQNEAQLDKSGLPSDRFFAERPEGSVSTLKIQRTQQEDSAVYLCASSLGGLGYNEQFFGPGTRLTVL.